The 16 T cell receptor beta chains below all came from one sample that was sequenced in a study of OX40 agonist ivuxolimab in advanced cancers. Sequenced by immunoSEQ multiplex PCR; TCRdb stores in-frame clones only, minus some. The data show tens of thousands of clones, 70% to 90% seen once. The sequencing here drew on CD4+ or CD8+ T cells sorted from blood, taken in a trial of the OX40 agonist ivuxolimab. All receptors derive from an adult with an advanced solid tumor such as melanoma, head and neck, liver or kidney cancer.

This rearrangement joins TRBV23-1 to TRBJ2-7; 11 bases align to TRBD2. TRBV23-1 is filed as an ORF, its function uncertain. Germline trimming cut 1 base from V and 7 bases from J; bases unmatched to any gene: 15. This CDR3 has 18 residues. This chain's CDR3 is CASSQCPTLAGVSFEQYV. The CDR3 DNA follows: TGCGCCAGCAGTCAATGCCCCACACTAGCGGGAGTTTCATTTGAGCAGTACGTC.

The chain couples TRBV12-5 to TRBJ2-3, with a possible D match to TRBD2 (5 bases). Trimming took off 6 bases at V and 7 bases at J, with 14 bases between the two ends. The germline CDR1 and CDR2 sequences are LGHNT and FRNRAP. This CDR3 has 13 residues. CDR3 residues: CASGPRAANTQYF. The CDR3 bases are TGTGCTAGTGGGCCGCGGGCAGCGAATACGCAGTATTTT. Full variable domain (remainder filled in from reference TRBV12-5 and TRBJ2-3): DARVTQTPRHKVTEMGQEVTMRCQPILGHNTVFWYRQTMMQGLELLAYFRNRAPLDDSGMPKDRFSAEMPDATLATLKIQPSEPRDSAVYFCASGPRAANTQYFGPGTRLTVL.

V is TRBV6-5 and J is TRBJ1-2, with D possibly matching TRBD1 (5 bases). The CDR3 totals 12 residues. CDR1 and CDR2 (germline): MNHEY, SVGAGI. With 10 bases removed from V and 5 bases from J, the gap between germline ends came to 14 bases. CDR3 sequence reads: CANAGPGYGYTF. DNA for the CDR3: TGTGCCAACGCAGGGCCGGGTTATGGCTACACCTTC.

As to this clone: Germline and junction disagree at one end, which may indicate a read error. The V gene is TRBV7-7, the J gene TRBJ2-1; 8 bases are shared with TRBD2. Germline V CDR1 and CDR2: SSHAT, FNYEAQ (reference sequence). The CDR3 contains 14 residues. This chain's CDR3 is CASSLSGRANEQFF. For the CDR3, the DNA is TGTGCTAGCAGCTTGTCCGGGAGGGCCAATGAGCAGTTCTTC.

This sequence joins TRBV6-5 and TRBJ1-1; TRBD1 is a possible D gene (5 bases). CDR1 is MNHEY, CDR2 SVGAGI, per germline. With 2 bases removed from V and 3 bases from J, the gap between germline ends came to 13 bases. The CDR3 spans 15 residues. CDR3 nucleotides: TGTGCCAGCAGTTACCAGGGCAGGGAAGACACTGAAGCTTTCTTT. Protein sequence: CASSYQGREDTEAFF.

The chain recombines TRBV18 with TRBJ2-2; 8 bases align to TRBD2. Germline assignment: CDR1 KGHSH and CDR2 LQKENI. Trimming removed 3 bases from V and 4 bases from J; junction bases left unmatched: 10. The CDR3 has 17 residues. In nucleotides, the CDR3 is TGTGCCAGCTCACCGATTTACGGGAGGGACCCCACCGGGGAGCTGTTTTTT. Translating it yields CASSPIYGRDPTGELFF.

CDR3 in DNA: TGTGCCAGCAGCTCAGGGGGTTTTAATGAAAAACTGTTTTTT. Translation gives CASSSGGFNEKLFF. The chain carries TRBV7-2 and TRBJ1-4; 7 bases line up with TRBD1. V lost 4 bases to trimming and J lost 4 bases; unmatched junction nucleotides: 3. Looked up from germline, CDR1 is SGHTA and CDR2 is FQGNSA. The CDR3 spans 14 residues.

The V call is TRBV5-4, the J call TRBJ2-5; D ambiguous. This CDR3 spans 13 amino acids. Germline CDR1 reads SGHNT; CDR2 reads YYREEE (reference sequence). The V end was cut by 0 bases, the J end by 5 bases, with 8 bases between. The CDR3 region is CASSLDGEETQYF. CDR3 bases: TGTGCCAGCAGCTTGGATGGCGAGGAGACCCAGTACTTC.

V gene TRBV2 combines with J gene TRBJ2-4, with 14 bases identical to TRBD2. CDR1 is SNHLY and CDR2 is FYNNEI in the germline V gene. V trimming: 5 bases; J trimming: 4 bases; junction bases outside the gene matches: 4. The CDR3 is 16 amino acids. In DNA form, the CDR3 reads TGTGCCAGCAGTCCTCGACTAGCGGGAGGGAAAAACATTCAGTACTTC. Its translation: CASSPRLAGGKNIQYF.

The chain joins TRBV19 to TRBJ2-2, with D unclear. CDR1 and CDR2 from the germline V gene are LNHDA and SQIVND (reference sequence). The length of the CDR3 is 16 residues. Trimming shortened V by 1 base and J by 0 bases, and 9 bases separated the two germline ends. The CDR3 here is CASSIGRKANTGELFF. CDR3 DNA: TGTGCCAGTAGTATAGGACGTAAAGCGAACACCGGGGAGCTGTTTTTT.

This clone came up a few times. The chain recombines TRBV6-6 with TRBJ1-5; D possibly corresponds to TRBD1 (5 bases). Germline CDR1 and CDR2: MNHNY and SVGAGI (reference sequence). The CDR3 extends over 15 amino acids. V dropped 0 bases and J dropped 9 bases, with 15 bases sitting between them. The CDR3 DNA is TGTGCCAGCAGTTACTCCGACAGCTGGTCATGGCCCCAGCATTTT. This translates into CASSYSDSWSWPQHF.

V gene TRBV5-1 combines with J gene TRBJ2-5, with 8 bases fitting TRBD2. CDR3 size: 15 residues. CDR1 and CDR2 from the germline V gene are SGHRS and YFSETQ. V lost 4 bases and J lost 4; bases outside the gene matches: 9. In DNA form, the CDR3 reads TGCGCCAGCAGCCGGAGCGGGAGTATGCGAGAGACCCAGTACTTC. It codes for CASSRSGSMRETQYF.

The chain uses TRBV5-4 and TRBJ1-1, with unresolved D. CDR3 length: 15 residues. CDR1 SGHNT and CDR2 YYREEE come from the germline V gene (reference sequence). V lost 2 bases to trimming and J lost 1 base, with 12 bases between them. CDR3 protein: CASSFPGGKNTEAFF. The CDR3 DNA sequence: TGTGCCAGCAGCTTCCCGGGCGGCAAGAACACTGAAGCTTTCTTT.

This chain joins TRBV6-6 and TRBJ1-2, with a weak D call TRBD1 (6 bases). V lost 0 bases and J lost 1, with 12 bases in between. CDR1 is MNHNY, CDR2 SVGAGI, per germline (reference sequence). The CDR3 spans 16 residues. The CDR3 loop reads CASSYSTGNVNYGYTF. The CDR3 region has the DNA TGTGCCAGCAGTTACTCGACAGGCAACGTTAACTATGGCTACACCTTC.

This clone came up once. This chain links TRBV5-4 with TRBJ1-6; D not certain. Between the trimmed V and J ends, which lost 0 bases and 9 bases, there was a span of 7 bases. The CDR3 extends over 13 amino acids. Germline-derived CDR1 and CDR2 are SGHNT and YYREEE (reference sequence). As DNA, the CDR3 is TGTGCCAGCAGCTTGGGGGCCTCTTCACCCCTCCACTTT. As protein: CASSLGASSPLHF.

The chain has TRBV5-1 and TRBJ2-5; 7 bases match TRBD2. The germline gives CDR1 SGHRS, CDR2 YFSETQ. V lost 0 bases, J lost 3 bases, and 5 bases stayed unmatched. This CDR3 contains 15 residues. This CDR3 is CASSLGPGGEETQYF. Written as DNA, the CDR3 is TGCGCCAGCAGCTTGGGGCCGGGGGGTGAAGAGACCCAGTACTTC. Combining the CDR3 with reference TRBV5-1 and TRBJ2-5 gives the whole variable domain KAGVTQTPRYLIKTRGQQVTLSCSPISGHRSVSWYQQTPGQGLQFLFEYFSETQRNKGNFPGRFSGRQFSNSRSEMNVSTLELGDSALYLCASSLGPGGEETQYFGPGTRLLVL.